One sample yielded the 20 T cell receptor beta chains listed below, sequenced in a study of T cell repertoires in cytomegalovirus infection. For these TCRs, the target antigens are not known. MiXCR, run by TCRdb on the reads, gives a single entry per CDR3 protein. This table has roughly 180,000 distinct CDR3 sequences, 20% to 25% appearing once. The sample in question was CD8+ T cells from cultured PBMCs, obtained from culture after CMV antigen stimulation. The receptors shown here come from a human donor in good health (CMV status not recorded). Some clones in this sample may be carry-over from other donors' samples.

This clonotype was counted ten times or more. This rearrangement joins TRBV4-1 to TRBJ2-7; a weak D match, TRBD2 (6 bases). The CDR3 is 14 residues long. The V gene's germline CDR1 is MGHRA and CDR2 YSYEKL. V shed 4 bases and J shed 2 bases, with 12 bases lying between them. The CDR3 DNA reads TGCGCCAGCAGCCTCCGGGGGAAGGCCTACGAGCAGTACTTC. Translated: CASSLRGKAYEQYF.

This chain joins TRBV6-2 or TRBV6-3 and TRBJ2-2; D might be TRBD1 (5 bases). Trimming removed 6 bases from V and 4 bases from J, with 15 bases in between. CDR1 and CDR2 (germline): MNHEY, SVGEGT. The CDR3 is 15 residues long. DNA for the CDR3: TGTGCCAGCAGCTACGTGGCAGGGTCCACCGGGGAGCTGTTTTTT. This gives the protein CASSYVAGSTGELFF.

The table lists this clonotype with a few counts. This chain links TRBV7-2 with TRBJ2-5, with a tentative D call TRBD2 (7 bases). The CDR3 has 14 amino acids. V was cut by 5 bases and J by 5 bases, with 15 bases left in between. Per the germline V gene, CDR1 is SGHTA and CDR2 is FQGNSA. CDR3 nucleotides: TGTGCCAGCAGCCGCCCCGGGGGGCGGGAGACCCAGTACTTC. Translated, it gives CASSRPGGRETQYF.

This clonotype has only a few counts. For the CDR3, the DNA is TGTGCCAGCACCGTTAGCGGGGGAAGCTCCTACGAGCAGTACTTC. Translating gives CASTVSGGSSYEQYF. The V call is TRBV7-9, the J call TRBJ2-7; 9 bases agree with TRBD2. Trimming cost V 7 bases and J 0 bases; bases outside gene matches: 7. The CDR3 has 15 amino acids. CDR1 is SEHNR and CDR2 is FQNEAQ in the germline V gene (reference sequence).

The chain links TRBV10-3 to TRBJ1-1; D remains ambiguous. Germline CDR1 reads ENHRY; CDR2 reads SYGVKD. This CDR3 is built from 16 residues. Trimming pared 0 bases from V and 0 bases from J, leaving 11 bases between. The CDR3 reads CAISESIGRVNTEAFF. CDR3 sequence (DNA): TGTGCCATCAGTGAGTCAATAGGGAGGGTGAACACTGAAGCTTTCTTT.

For the CDR3, the DNA is TGTGCCAGCAGCTTAGGGGGGGAGGAAGATACGCAGTATTTT. This gives the protein CASSLGGEEDTQYF. This chain uses TRBV11-2 with TRBJ2-3, with D possibly TRBD2 on 6 matching bases. The CDR3 sequence is 14 residues long. V was clipped by 1 base and J by 5 bases, with 10 bases between them. Germline V gives CDR1 SGHAT, CDR2 FQNNGV.

The rearrangement links TRBV7-6 to TRBJ1-1; maybe TRBD1 (5 bases). The V gene's germline CDR1 is SGHVS and CDR2 FNYEAQ. The CDR3 covers 13 residues. Trimming pared 2 bases from V and 5 bases from J, leaving 9 bases between. In DNA form, the CDR3 reads TGTGCCAGCAGCTTAAAGGGGTGGACTGAAGCTTTCTTT. It codes for CASSLKGWTEAFF.

The chain recombines TRBV20-1 with TRBJ1-5; perhaps TRBD1 as D (6 bases). From germline, CDR1 is DFQATT and CDR2 SNEGSKA (reference sequence). CDR3 length equals 14 residues. Trimming took 0 bases from V and 6 from J, leaving 12 bases between them. The CDR3 coding sequence is TGCAGTGCTAGAGATCGGGGGGGCTCTCAGCCCCAGCATTTT. Its protein is CSARDRGGSQPQHF.

The chain carries TRBV28 and TRBJ2-3, with 9 nucleotides matching TRBD1. Germline V gene lookup returns CDR1 MDHEN and CDR2 SYDVKM. The J segment lost 0 bases and the V segment lost 4 bases, leaving 8 bases of the junction unmatched. CDR3 length: 17 amino acids. The CDR3 bases are TGTGCCAGCAGTTCCAACCGGGACAGGGCTAGCACAGATACGCAGTATTTT. As protein: CASSSNRDRASTDTQYF. Full variable domain (missing parts from reference TRBV28 and TRBJ2-3): DVKVTQSSRYLVKRTGEKVFLECVQDMDHENMFWYRQDPGLGLRLIYFSYDVKMKEKGDIPEGYSVSREKKERFSLILESASTNQTSMYLCASSSNRDRASTDTQYFGPGTRLTVL.

This clonotype occurred a few times. The chain uses TRBV7-9 and TRBJ2-1, with TRBD2 as a possible D gene (5 bases). The length of the CDR3 is 13 residues. The germline V gene encodes CDR1 SEHNR and CDR2 FQNEAQ (reference sequence). The V end was cut by 3 bases, the J end by 6 bases, with 9 bases between. CDR3 in DNA: TGTGCCAGCAGCTTTAATAGCGCCAATGAGCAGTTCTTC. Translating it yields CASSFNSANEQFF.

The chain combines TRBV5-4 with TRBJ2-2, with D unclear. Trimming took 1 base from V and 1 from J, leaving 8 bases between them. The CDR3 is made up of 15 amino acids. Looked up from germline, CDR1 is SGHNT and CDR2 is YYREEE (reference sequence). In DNA form, the CDR3 reads TGTGCCAGCAGCTTGCCTGGGATGAACACCGGGGAGCTGTTTTTT. Protein product: CASSLPGMNTGELFF.

This clonotype was counted a single time. CDR3: CASLFSDGYSPLHF. CDR3 nucleotide sequence: TGTGCCAGCCTTTTCTCGGACGGTTATTCACCCCTCCACTTT. V usage is TRBV2 and J usage is TRBJ1-6; D not resolved. Germline V lookup: CDR1 SNHLY, CDR2 FYNNEI. V was cut by 8 bases and J by 8 bases, with 16 bases left in between. CDR3 length: 14 amino acids.

This clonotype was found a few times. The chain employs TRBV2 and TRBJ1-2; 9 bases match TRBD1. The V gene's germline CDR1 is SNHLY and CDR2 FYNNEI. The CDR3 contains 16 residues. Trimming removed 1 base from V and 3 bases from J; junction bases left unmatched: 6. In DNA, the CDR3 is TGTGCCAGCAGTGAAGGGACAGGGGATAAGGACTATGGCTACACCTTC. It yields the protein CASSEGTGDKDYGYTF.

The chain is built from TRBV4-3 and TRBJ1-1, with D perhaps TRBD1 (6 bases). The V and J ends lost 4 bases and 1 base respectively, with 13 bases between them. Germline CDR1 LGHNA, CDR2 YSLEER. The CDR3 loop spans 15 amino acids. The CDR3 protein is CASSLDRFSNTEAFF. The CDR3, as DNA: TGCGCCAGCAGCCTTGACAGGTTCTCGAACACTGAAGCTTTCTTT.

The chain uses TRBV20-1 and TRBJ1-1; TRBD1 might be the D (6 bases). The V end was cut by 5 bases, the J end by 5 bases, with 15 bases between. From germline, CDR1 is DFQATT and CDR2 SNEGSKA (reference sequence). CDR3 length: 13 amino acids. This chain's CDR3 is CSAVWITGTEAFF. In DNA form, the CDR3 reads TGCAGTGCTGTCTGGATTACAGGGACTGAAGCTTTCTTT.

The chain combines TRBV2 with TRBJ1-2; D unresolved. Germline CDR1 and CDR2: SNHLY and FYNNEI. V lost 10 bases and J lost 3, with 18 bases in between. This CDR3 comprises 14 residues. The DNA of the CDR3 is TGTGCCACTCCTCAAACAGCGGGAGACTATGGCTACACCTTC. As protein: CATPQTAGDYGYTF.

The genes are TRBV6-2 or TRBV6-3 and TRBJ2-1; 12 bases fit TRBD2. The germline V gene encodes CDR1 MNHEY and CDR2 SVGEGT. CDR3 length: 15 amino acids. The V and J ends lost 4 bases and 8 bases, in that order; junction bases with no gene match: 6. The CDR3 DNA is TGTGCCAGCAGTTCAGAGACTAGCGGGGGACATGAGCAGTTCTTC. Its protein is CASSSETSGGHEQFF.

This clonotype occurred a few times. The gene calls are TRBV7-9 and TRBJ1-6; D is uncertain. The V end lost 1 base, the J end lost 7 bases, and 11 bases lay between the germline ends. From germline, CDR1 is SEHNR and CDR2 FQNEAQ (reference sequence). This CDR3 contains 15 residues. The CDR3 DNA reads TGTGCCAGCAGCTTAGGTTTCCGAGAAAATTCACCCCTCCACTTT. Translation gives CASSLGFRENSPLHF.

CDR3 sequence reads: CATMRALNSPLHF. The CDR3 DNA sequence: TGTGCCACCATGCGCGCCCTTAATTCACCCCTCCACTTT. The chain is built from TRBV10-3 and TRBJ1-6; the D is unclear. This CDR3 has 13 residues. CDR1 is ENHRY, CDR2 SYGVKD, per germline. Trimming left V 10 bases short and J 6 bases short, with 13 bases between.

This clonotype showed up just a few times. The chain joins TRBV7-2 to TRBJ1-4, with a weak D call TRBD1 (5 bases). The length of the CDR3 is 17 residues. V was trimmed by 5 bases and J by 4 bases, leaving 20 bases between them. CDR1 and CDR2 from the germline V gene are SGHTA and FQGNSA. This CDR3 reads CASSLPGDPRVNEKLFF. As DNA, the CDR3 is TGTGCCAGCAGCCTGCCCGGAGACCCCAGGGTTAATGAAAAACTGTTTTTT. The full variable domain, in which reference TRBV7-2 and TRBJ1-4 provide the parts outside the CDR3, is GAGVSQSPSNKVTEKGKDVELRCDPISGHTALYWYRQSLGQGLEFLIYFQGNSAPDKSGLPSDRFSAERTGGSVSTLTIQRTQQEDSAVYLCASSLPGDPRVNEKLFFGSGTQLSVL.